Listed here is a single TCR beta chain. This record belongs to a study of blood T cell repertoires in COVID-19. Study summary: From the United States, Italy and Spain came samples of acute and convalescent COVID-19.

Seattle patients were enrolled during active infection and followed longitudinally. CDR3 length equals 14 residues. The ends lost 4 bases at V and 6 bases at J; junction bases unmatched: 7. The germline V gene has CDR1 LNHDA and CDR2 SQIVND (reference sequence). As handled by the study authors: Amplified reference gene primers provided the basis for estimating nucleated cell counts. The table came from immunoSEQ multiplex PCR; TCRdb's copy has only in-frame clones and leaves some out. That table supplies the V and J calls and clone size; D and trimming were determined from the DNA. The sample contains roughly 180,000 clones, 70% to 90% of which appear only once.

V and J are TRBV19 and TRBJ2-7; 9 bases are a match to TRBD1. The specimen was peripheral blood. The clonotype was recovered from a woman between 45 and 65 years old with COVID-19, enrolled during active disease. The CDR3 region is CASSTQGALPEQYF. The CDR3 bases are TGTGCCAGTAGTACACAGGGGGCGCTCCCCGAGCAGTACTTC.